This TCR beta chain is from a study of blood T cell repertoires in COVID-19. Study processing details: Nucleated cell number was recorded as an estimate derived from reference gene primer amplification. The data were produced by immunoSEQ multiplex PCR, yet TCRdb's version contains in-frame clones alone and is incomplete. V, J and clone size were drawn from that table, and D and trimming were deduced from the DNA. The sample records about 200,000 clones, about 84% being singletons. Germline CDR1 reads SEHNR; CDR2 reads FQNEAQ (reference sequence). The CDR3 sequence is 16 residues long. The V segment lost 4 bases and the J segment 3 bases; nucleotides outside the gene matches: 6. The study recruited people aged roughly 18 to 100 years across some 23 US areas. Assignments of participants to cohorts depended upon their own reported clinical history.

What was sequenced was PBMCs or T cells enriched from blood (not recorded which). The chain links TRBV7-9 to TRBJ2-1; 10 bases agree with TRBD1. The clonotype was recovered from a middle-aged man with acute COVID-19. CDR3 protein: CASSSNRDRGYNEQFF. For the CDR3, the DNA is TGTGCCAGCAGCTCTAACCGGGACAGGGGCTACAATGAGCAGTTCTTC.